This passage covers 22 T cell receptor beta chains from one sample sequenced in a study of shared clonotypes between healthy human individuals. TCRdb keeps only in-frame clones here, not all; method: immunoSEQ multiplex PCR. The sample has about 1 million clones, more than 60% seen once; the top ten hold roughly 1.5%. Sequencing used memory CD4+ T cells sorted from blood. Sample subset: CD45RA-negative fraction. The receptors shown here come from a man younger than 35 in good health.

Only one count was recorded for this clone. The gene calls are TRBV6-5 and TRBJ2-7, with TRBD2 matching 8 bases. Germline trimming cut 2 bases from V and 0 bases from J; bases unmatched to any gene: 6. This CDR3 has 16 amino acids. The V gene's germline CDR1 is MNHEY and CDR2 SVGAGI. The CDR3 sequence is CASSYRGGKISYEQYF. The DNA for the CDR3 is TGTGCCAGCAGTTACCGGGGGGGCAAAATCTCCTACGAGCAGTACTTC.

The CDR3 DNA reads as TGTGCCAGTAGGACTAGCGGGAGGGGGACCTACGAGCAGTACTTC. This translates into CASRTSGRGTYEQYF. This chain joins TRBV19 and TRBJ2-7; 14 bases align to TRBD2. The CDR3 totals 15 residues. The junction had 3 bases not matched to a gene; V was cut back by 6 bases and J by 2 bases. Germline V gives CDR1 LNHDA, CDR2 SQIVND (reference sequence). Using reference TRBV19 and TRBJ2-7 for the parts outside the CDR3, the full variable domain is DGGITQSPKYLFRKEGQNVTLSCEQNLNHDAMYWYRQDPGQGLRLIYYSQIVNDFQKGDIAEGYSVSREKKESFPLTVTSAQKNPTAFYLCASRTSGRGTYEQYFGPGTRLTVT.

This clone was recorded only once. V is TRBV9 and J is TRBJ2-5; no clear D gene. Looked up from germline, CDR1 is SGDLS and CDR2 is YYNGEE. The length of the CDR3 is 15 residues. V was cut by 0 bases and J by 1 base, with 10 bases left in between. The CDR3, as DNA: TGTGCCAGCAGCGTAGGTCGGGCGATCCAAGAGACCCAGTACTTC. As protein: CASSVGRAIQETQYF.

J is TRBJ2-5 and V is TRBV2; 12 bases line up with TRBD1. The CDR3 loop spans 14 amino acids. Germline CDR1 SNHLY, CDR2 FYNNEI. V trimming: 6 bases; J trimming: 4 bases; junction bases outside the gene matches: 3. CDR3 residues: CASSGDRGPETQYF. CDR3 DNA: TGTGCCAGCAGCGGGGACAGGGGGCCAGAGACCCAGTACTTC.

The V and J genes are TRBV18 and TRBJ1-1; no reliable D call. Germline assignment: CDR1 KGHSH and CDR2 LQKENI. This CDR3 comprises 13 residues. The V end was cut by 0 bases, the J end by 6 bases, with 8 bases between. CDR3 in amino acids: CASSPPVGPEAFF. DNA for the CDR3: TGTGCCAGCTCACCACCGGTAGGGCCTGAAGCTTTCTTT.

CDR3 amino acids: CASSTGLGNTIYF. The CDR3 bases are TGTGCCAGCAGTACAGGGTTGGGAAACACCATATATTTT. This chain connects TRBV28 to TRBJ1-3, with D tentatively TRBD1 (6 bases). This CDR3 comprises 13 residues. Trimming took off 5 bases at V and 4 bases at J, with 9 bases between the two ends. The germline CDR1 and CDR2 sequences are MDHEN and SYDVKM.

The chain combines TRBV6-1 with TRBJ1-6; D may be TRBD1 (5 bases). The CDR3 length is 14 residues. CDR1 and CDR2 from the germline V gene are MNHNS and SASEGT. V was cut by 4 bases and J by 11 bases, with 15 bases left in between. CDR3 amino acids: CASSGGIMGAPLHF. The DNA for the CDR3 is TGTGCCAGCAGTGGGGGTATTATGGGGGCACCCCTCCACTTT.

CDR3 sequence reads: CASSLRDSSNYGYTF. Written as DNA, the CDR3 is TGCGCCAGCAGCCTAAGGGACAGTTCCAACTATGGCTACACCTTC. The V gene is TRBV4-1, the J gene TRBJ1-2, with 7 bases identical to TRBD1. The CDR3 contains 15 residues. V was pared by 4 bases and J by 2 bases, with 7 bases of the junction left unmatched. Germline V gene data show CDR1 as MGHRA and CDR2 as YSYEKL.

This clone was detected once. The V call is TRBV9, the J call TRBJ2-3, with 15 bases lining up with TRBD2. The V and J ends lost 3 bases and 0 bases, in that order; junction bases with no gene match: 5. The CDR3 length is 18 residues. Germline values: CDR1 SGDLS, CDR2 YYNGEE. The CDR3 is CASSDGTSGGSSTDTQYF. The CDR3, as DNA: TGTGCCAGCAGCGACGGGACTAGCGGGGGGAGTAGCACAGATACGCAGTATTTT.

The rearrangement joins TRBV7-2 to TRBJ1-1; tentatively, D is TRBD1 (6 bases). Trimming removed 4 bases from V and 5 bases from J, with 14 bases in between. This CDR3 has 14 amino acids. Germline V CDR1 and CDR2: SGHTA, FQGNSA. CDR3: CASSSQGQGTEAFF. The DNA for the CDR3 is TGTGCCAGCAGCTCACAGGGCCAGGGGACTGAAGCTTTCTTT.

V and J are TRBV18 and TRBJ1-6, with D possibly being TRBD1 (6 bases). CDR3 length: 15 residues. Trimming pared 2 bases from V and 6 bases from J, leaving 11 bases between. Germline CDR1 KGHSH, CDR2 LQKENI. The CDR3 sequence: CASSPRQAGNSPLHF. The DNA of the CDR3 is TGTGCCAGCTCACCAAGACAGGCCGGTAATTCACCCCTCCACTTT.

The chain recombines TRBV5-4 with TRBJ1-3, with 9 bases that match TRBD1. The CDR3 has 15 residues. Germline lookup yields CDR1 SGHNT and CDR2 YYREEE (reference sequence). J gave up 1 base and V 3 bases, and 2 bases lay outside the gene matches. The CDR3 loop reads CASSSDRGSGNTIYF. The CDR3 DNA is TGTGCCAGCAGCTCAGACAGGGGGTCTGGAAACACCATATATTTT.

The gene calls are TRBV6-5 and TRBJ1-6, with a possible D match to TRBD1 (6 bases). With 4 bases removed from V and 7 bases from J, the gap between germline ends came to 14 bases. Germline V gene sequence: CDR1 MNHEY, CDR2 SVGAGI. CDR3 length: 15 residues. CDR3 region: CASSSEGGRNSPLHF. The CDR3 DNA is TGTGCCAGCAGTTCGGAGGGGGGTCGGAATTCACCCCTCCACTTT.

The chain is built from TRBV4-1 and TRBJ1-5; the D gene is possibly TRBD1 (6 bases). The CDR3 has 15 residues. Trimming cost V 0 bases and J 5 bases, with 11 bases left between them. Germline V lookup: CDR1 MGHRA, CDR2 YSYEKL. The CDR3 is CASSQDPTGDQPQHF. CDR3 sequence (DNA): TGCGCCAGCAGCCAAGATCCGACAGGAGATCAGCCCCAGCATTTT.

This chain connects TRBV11-2 to TRBJ1-5, with 7 bases identical to TRBD1. Germline assignment: CDR1 SGHAT and CDR2 FQNNGV. J lost 7 bases, V lost 5 bases, and 8 bases had no gene match. The CDR3 contains 14 residues. Here the CDR3 reads CASSQGGSNQPQHF. The CDR3 DNA follows: TGTGCCAGCAGCCAGGGGGGGTCGAACCAGCCCCAGCATTTT.

This clone showed up just a few times. The chain is built from TRBV5-4 and TRBJ2-5; a weak D match, TRBD2 (6 bases). Germline V lookup: CDR1 SGHNT, CDR2 YYREEE (reference sequence). The CDR3 covers 14 residues. V shed 2 bases and J shed 5 bases, with 13 bases lying between them. The CDR3 region has the DNA TGTGCCAGCAGCTTAGTAGCGGCCGGGGAGACCCAGTACTTC. Encoded protein: CASSLVAAGETQYF.

The chain joins TRBV2 to TRBJ1-6; no firm D call. Trimming shortened V by 5 bases and J by 8 bases, and 13 bases separated the two germline ends. CDR1 SNHLY and CDR2 FYNNEI come from the germline V gene. This CDR3 region has 14 residues. CDR3 DNA: TGTGCCAGCAGTTCCGGGGTAGGCTATTCACCCCTCCACTTT. This encodes CASSSGVGYSPLHF.

The chain recombines TRBV5-6 with TRBJ1-1, with a tentative D call TRBD1 (6 bases). CDR1 is SGHDT and CDR2 is YYEEEE in the germline V gene. Trimming cost V 4 bases and J 0 bases, with 13 bases left between them. The CDR3 contains 15 residues. The CDR3 bases are TGTGCCAGCAGCACTGGACAGCTCATGAACACTGAAGCTTTCTTT. Translated: CASSTGQLMNTEAFF.

This clone appeared many times. One end of the junction is discordant with germline, which a read error may explain. The rearrangement joins TRBV7-7 to TRBJ2-2, with D possibly TRBD2 on 6 matching bases. This CDR3 spans 16 amino acids. The germline CDR1 and CDR2 sequences are SSHAT and FNYEAQ (reference sequence). In nucleotides, the CDR3 is TGTGCTAGCAGCTTAGTAGGCGGGGACCCAACCGGGGAGCTGTTTTTT. The encoded protein is CASSLVGGDPTGELFF.

The chain combines TRBV6-5 with TRBJ1-5, with 7 bases lining up with TRBD1. The CDR3 covers 14 residues. CDR1 is MNHEY, CDR2 SVGAGI, per germline. Germline trimming cut 6 bases from V and 7 bases from J; bases unmatched to any gene: 9. DNA for the CDR3: TGTGCCAGCAGGTTGACAGGGACAGAACAGCCCCAGCATTTT. Protein: CASRLTGTEQPQHF.

This clone showed up just a few times. J is TRBJ2-5 and V is TRBV29-1; D perhaps matches TRBD1 (6 bases). This CDR3 is built from 12 residues. Between the trimmed V and J ends, which lost 4 bases and 9 bases, there was a span of 15 bases. CDR1 and CDR2 (germline): SQVTM, ANQGSEA. The CDR3 DNA sequence: TGCAGCGTTGCCTTAACAGGGAAGGCCCAGTACTTC. Residues: CSVALTGKAQYF. The entire variable domain, with the rest obtained from reference TRBV29-1 and TRBJ2-5, is as follows: SAVISQKPSRDICQRGTSLTIQCQVDSQVTMMFWYRQQPGQSLTLIATANQGSEATYESGFVIDKFPISRPNLTFSTLTVSNMSPEDSSIYLCSVALTGKAQYFGPGTRLLVL.

The chain couples TRBV10-3 to TRBJ2-2, with TRBD2 matching over 7 bases. The CDR3 extends over 16 amino acids. From germline, CDR1 is ENHRY and CDR2 SYGVKD. V lost 6 bases, J lost 0 bases, and 7 bases stayed unmatched. In DNA, the CDR3 is TGTGCCATCAGCAGCGGGACTAATACGAACACCGGGGAGCTGTTTTTT. Protein: CAISSGTNTNTGELFF.